A single sample gave rise to the 3 T cell receptor beta chains below, sequenced in a study of neurological immune-mediated disorders. TCRdb analysed the 5' RACE reads with MiXCR anew, one entry per CDR3 protein. Among about 39,000 distinct CDR3 sequences listed, around 7.2% were seen once. Material: CD4+ T cells from blood. The receptor set was obtained from a man aged 50 or older in good health.

In this sample, this clonotype turned up many times. The chain combines TRBV11-2 with TRBJ2-3; TRBD2 might be the D (5 bases). This CDR3 comprises 15 residues. The V end lost 0 bases, the J end lost 0 bases, and 7 bases lay between the germline ends. The germline CDR1 and CDR2 sequences are SGHAT and FQNNGV. The CDR3 coding sequence is TGTGCCAGCAGCTTAGATGGAGGCAGCACAGATACGCAGTATTTT. Its protein is CASSLDGGSTDTQYF.

This clonotype was seen many times. The chain carries TRBV5-1 and TRBJ1-4; possibly TRBD1 for D (5 bases). The CDR3 runs 14 residues. The V end was cut by 1 base, the J end by 6 bases, with 10 bases between. Germline loops: CDR1 SGHRS, CDR2 YFSETQ. This chain's CDR3 is CASSLWGPDEKLFF. In nucleotides, the CDR3 is TGCGCCAGCAGCTTGTGGGGACCGGATGAAAAACTGTTTTTT.

This chain uses TRBV29-1 with TRBJ2-2, with 9 bases fitting TRBD2. CDR1 and CDR2 (germline): SQVTM, ANQGSEA. This CDR3 is built from 12 residues. With V trimmed by 8 bases and J by 5 bases, 3 bases remained unmatched. The chain's CDR3 is CSSLAGTGELFF. For the CDR3, the DNA is TGCAGCTCCCTAGCGGGAACCGGGGAGCTGTTTTTT.